The 18 T cell receptor beta chains reported below all come from one sample, sequenced in a study of T-cell reconstitution after alpha-beta-depleted transplantation in children. Overall study findings and caveats: After one year, T-cell counts and TCRbeta diversity mostly came from new T cells.

Their target antigens are unknown. Molecular barcoding with unique molecular identifiers was used for the TCRbeta library. MiXCR, applied by TCRdb to the PCR reads, yields one record per CDR3 protein. The table shows hundreds of thousands of distinct CDR3 sequences, with over 7% occurring only once. The input for sequencing was peripheral blood, taken 360 days after TCRalphabeta/CD19-depleted stem cell transplant. The receptor set was obtained from a female patient aged 2 to 10 who had a stem cell transplant for Fanconi anemia, so the T cells may come from the graft donor.

This clonotype was seen repeatedly, ten times or more. This sequence joins TRBV6-5 and TRBJ2-1; D not certain. This CDR3 has 13 amino acids. The germline CDR1 and CDR2 sequences are MNHEY and SVGAGI. V was trimmed by 2 bases and J by 8 bases, leaving 10 bases between them. CDR3 bases: TGTGCCAGCAGTTACAGGGTCGGCGATGAGCAGTTCTTC. This codes for CASSYRVGDEQFF.

This clonotype was counted a few times. The chain couples TRBV7-9 to TRBJ1-2; TRBD1 agrees at 12 bases. CDR1 SEHNR and CDR2 FQNEAQ come from the germline V gene (reference sequence). This CDR3 is 16 amino acids long. The junction had 10 bases not matched to a gene; V was cut back by 3 bases and J by 8 bases. The chain's CDR3 is CASSFGTGGRTQGYTF. Here the CDR3 DNA reads TGTGCCAGCAGCTTCGGGACAGGGGGCCGCACTCAAGGCTACACCTTC. The whole variable domain, remainder taken from reference TRBV7-9 and TRBJ1-2, is DTGVSQNPRHKITKRGQNVTFRCDPISEHNRLYWYRQTLGQGPEFLTYFQNEAQLEKSRLLSDRFSAERPKGSFSTLEIQRTEQGDSAMYLCASSFGTGGRTQGYTFGSGTRLTVV.

V is TRBV16 and J is TRBJ2-7; the D gene is possibly TRBD1 (7 bases). Trimming removed 3 bases at V and 6 bases at J, with 24 bases between. Looked up from germline, CDR1 is KGHSY and CDR2 is FQNENV. The CDR3 length is 17 residues. The CDR3 DNA reads TGTGCCAGCAGCCAGGAGAAGGGGGCTCCGGGGGTAGGCGAGCAGTACTTC. This encodes CASSQEKGAPGVGEQYF. Full variable domain (remainder filled in from reference TRBV16 and TRBJ2-7): GEEVAQTPKHLVRGEGQKAKLYCAPIKGHSYVFWYQQVLKNEFKFLISFQNENVFDETGMPKERFSAKCLPNSPCSLEIQATKLEDSAVYFCASSQEKGAPGVGEQYFGPGTRLTVT.

A few counts support this clonotype. The J gene is TRBJ2-7, the V gene TRBV9; possibly TRBD2 for D (5 bases). V lost 4 bases, J lost 5 bases, and 19 bases lay in between. The germline V gene has CDR1 SGDLS and CDR2 YYNGEE. The CDR3 loop spans 15 amino acids. In nucleotides, the CDR3 is TGTGCCAGCAGCCAAGGACGGGGTAGAATCCACGAGCAGTACTTC. This gives the protein CASSQGRGRIHEQYF.

This clonotype was seen a few times. This chain links TRBV6-1 with TRBJ2-4, with TRBD2 matching 7 bases. The V gene's germline CDR1 is MNHNS and CDR2 SASEGT. The CDR3 spans 11 residues. J lost 7 bases, V lost 8 bases, and 2 bases had no gene match. CDR3 nucleotides: TGTGCCAGCCAACTAGCGAACATTCAGTACTTC. Its protein product is CASQLANIQYF.

This clonotype was seen a handful of times. The rearrangement joins TRBV28 to TRBJ1-2, with D possibly matching TRBD1 (6 bases). V lost 9 bases, J lost 6 bases, and 14 bases lay in between. The CDR3 spans 12 residues. Germline V gene data show CDR1 as MDHEN and CDR2 as SYDVKM. This chain's CDR3 is CASSSGEDGYTF. CDR3 nucleotide sequence: TGTGCCAGTTCCTCAGGGGAGGATGGCTACACCTTC.

Many counts were recorded for this clonotype. The chain uses TRBV12-3 or TRBV12-4 and TRBJ1-6, with D possibly matching TRBD1 (5 bases). V gave up 8 bases and J gave up 7 bases, with 15 bases separating them. The CDR3 totals 14 residues. The CDR3 bases are TGTGCCAGCCGAGCGGGACCCCCGAATTCACCCCTCCACTTT. It encodes CASRAGPPNSPLHF.

Turning to this clonotype: Its ends do not fully match the called genes, so a read error is possible. The chain uses TRBV7-7 and TRBJ2-7, with TRBD1 matching 7 bases. Germline V gene lookup returns CDR1 SSHAT and CDR2 FNYEAQ (reference sequence). The CDR3 length is 13 residues. The CDR3 reads CASSLATGREQYF. The CDR3 coding sequence is TGTGCTAGCAGCTTAGCGACAGGGCGCGAGCAGTACTTC.

This clonotype was detected many times. The gene calls are TRBV7-2 and TRBJ2-3; 7 positions agree with TRBD1. The ends lost 2 bases at V and 12 bases at J; junction bases unmatched: 11. CDR1 is SGHTA and CDR2 is FQGNSA in the germline V gene. This CDR3 spans 14 amino acids. This CDR3 reads CASSLKVPGQKQYF. The CDR3 nucleotides read TGTGCCAGCAGCTTAAAAGTCCCGGGACAGAAACAGTATTTT.

This clonotype occurred many times. The V gene is TRBV2, the J gene TRBJ1-1; D might be TRBD1 (6 bases). Between the trimmed V and J ends, which lost 7 bases and 1 base, there was a span of 13 bases. Germline V gene lookup returns CDR1 SNHLY and CDR2 FYNNEI. The CDR3 runs 14 residues. CDR3 loop: CASTRTAANTEAFF. The CDR3 DNA is TGTGCCAGCACCAGGACAGCAGCGAACACTGAAGCTTTCTTT. Filled out from reference TRBV2 and TRBJ1-1, the complete variable domain reads EPEVTQTPSHQVTQMGQEVILRCVPISNHLYFYWYRQILGQKVEFLVSFYNNEISEKSEIFDDQFSVERPDGSNFTLKIRSTKLEDSAMYFCASTRTAANTEAFFGQGTRLTVV.

V and J are TRBV20-1 and TRBJ2-2; tentatively, D is TRBD2 (6 bases). Per germline, CDR1 DFQATT and CDR2 SNEGSKA (reference sequence). Deletions cut 7 bases from V and 7 bases from J, with 13 bases between. The CDR3 runs to 12 residues. The CDR3 region has the DNA TGCAGTGTTGGGCGGGGAAACGGGGAGCTGTTTTTT. This gives the protein CSVGRGNGELFF.

This clonotype came up many times. CDR3 DNA: TGTGCCAGCAGTTTGGCGGGGGGAAGCTCCTACGAGCAGTACGTC. Its translation is CASSLAGGSSYEQYV. The V call is TRBV28, the J call TRBJ2-7; TRBD2 matches 8 bases. Trimming cost V 3 bases and J 0 bases; bases outside gene matches: 4. The CDR3 spans 15 residues. Per the germline V gene, CDR1 is MDHEN and CDR2 is SYDVKM.

The table lists this clonotype with many counts. The chain employs TRBV28 and TRBJ2-2, with 9 bases identical to TRBD1. Germline V gene lookup returns CDR1 MDHEN and CDR2 SYDVKM. This CDR3 contains 16 residues. Trimming at V came to 4 bases and at J to 4 bases, leaving 7 bases not matched to a gene. This CDR3 reads CASSSPGTGSTGELFF. CDR3 nucleotides: TGTGCCAGCAGTTCACCCGGGACAGGGAGCACCGGGGAGCTGTTTTTT.

This clonotype has a handful of counts. The chain is built from TRBV5-1 and TRBJ1-1; D unclear. CDR1 and CDR2 (germline): SGHRS, YFSETQ. This CDR3 contains 13 residues. With 0 bases removed from V and 11 bases from J, the gap between germline ends came to 14 bases. The CDR3 DNA reads TGCGCCAGCAGCTTGGCCTCGGGGTGGGCGGCTTTCTTT. This codes for CASSLASGWAAFF. The full variable domain, rest sourced from reference TRBV5-1 and TRBJ1-1, is KAGVTQTPRYLIKTRGQQVTLSCSPISGHRSVSWYQQTPGQGLQFLFEYFSETQRNKGNFPGRFSGRQFSNSRSEMNVSTLELGDSALYLCASSLASGWAAFFGQGTRLTVV.

Concerning this clonotype itself: It may be a read error: a sequence one base away is much more abundant. This sequence joins TRBV6-5 and TRBJ2-1, with D uncertain. The CDR3 runs to 14 residues. Germline CDR1 and CDR2: MNHEY and SVGAGI. The CDR3 sequence: CASGYIFGRNEQFF. DNA of the CDR3: TGTGCCAGCGGTTATATTTTTGGGCGCAATGAGCAGTTCTTC.

Ten or more counts support this clonotype. J is TRBJ2-1 and V is TRBV11-3, with a weak D call TRBD2 (6 bases). The CDR3 is made up of 14 amino acids. Looked up from germline, CDR1 is SGHNT and CDR2 is YENEEA. Trimming removed 2 bases at V and 7 bases at J, with 12 bases between. CDR3 in amino acids: CASSLRRGVNEQFF. CDR3 nucleotides: TGTGCCAGCAGCTTAAGGAGGGGCGTAAATGAGCAGTTCTTC.

This clonotype was counted many times. The chain has TRBV11-2 and TRBJ2-7, with 13 positions matching TRBD2. Trimming at V came to 2 bases and at J to 2 bases, leaving 9 bases not matched to a gene. CDR3 size: 18 residues. Germline CDR1 is SGHAT and CDR2 is FQNNGV. CDR3 nucleotide sequence: TGTGCCAGCAGCTTACGAACTAGCGGGGGGGCCCATCCCTACGAGCAGTACTTC. It translates to CASSLRTSGGAHPYEQYF.

There are many counts of this clonotype. V usage is TRBV10-3 and J usage is TRBJ1-1; D possibly corresponds to TRBD1 (6 bases). The germline V gene encodes CDR1 ENHRY and CDR2 SYGVKD. V was clipped by 4 bases and J by 7 bases, with 10 bases between them. The CDR3 extends over 12 amino acids. This CDR3 is CAISGGQFEAFF. The CDR3 DNA sequence: TGTGCCATCAGTGGAGGACAGTTTGAAGCTTTCTTT.